The next 21 T cell receptor beta chains were all read from a single sample in a study of blood T cell repertoires in COVID-19. Clones were sequenced by immunoSEQ multiplex PCR, and TCRdb holds only the in-frame ones, with some missing. Among 15,000 to 20,000 clones listed, 88% were seen once. Sequencing was done on a sample of peripheral blood. All receptors come from a human donor in a cohort sampled during active COVID-19.

The CDR3 sequence: CASSRTSTDTQYF. The CDR3 region has the DNA TGTGCCAGCAGCCGGACTAGCACAGATACGCAGTATTTT. The genes are TRBV28 and TRBJ2-3; D may be TRBD2 (5 bases). Germline values: CDR1 MDHEN, CDR2 SYDVKM. The CDR3 loop spans 13 amino acids. Trimming removed 6 bases from V and 0 bases from J, with 7 bases in between.

The chain uses TRBV5-1 and TRBJ2-1, with TRBD2 identical over 9 bases. Germline assignment: CDR1 SGHRS and CDR2 YFSETQ. There are 17 residues in the CDR3. After removal of 2 bases from V and 10 bases from J, the junction contained 16 bases not matched to a gene. The CDR3 DNA reads as TGCGCCAGCAGCTTCCCTACGGGACTAGCCGGTGCTGGGGAGCAGTTCTTC. Protein sequence: CASSFPTGLAGAGEQFF.

This chain links TRBV7-8 with TRBJ2-4, with 8 bases matching TRBD1. V trimming: 5 bases; J trimming: 5 bases; junction bases outside the gene matches: 5. Germline CDR1 and CDR2: SGHVS and FQNEAQ. This CDR3 region has 14 residues. Written as DNA, the CDR3 is TGTGCCAGCAGCCTGCAGACAGGGGAAAACATTCAGTACTTC. Amino acid sequence: CASSLQTGENIQYF.

This rearrangement joins TRBV7-2 to TRBJ2-1; D is ambiguous. This CDR3 has 15 amino acids. Germline V lookup: CDR1 SGHTA, CDR2 FQGNSA. V gave up 1 base and J gave up 5 bases, with 12 bases separating them. The CDR3 protein is CASSLVAFPDNEQFF. In DNA form, the CDR3 reads TGTGCCAGCAGCTTAGTAGCCTTCCCCGACAATGAGCAGTTCTTC.

This chain uses TRBV7-6 with TRBJ1-6; 8 bases are a match to TRBD1. CDR3 length equals 14 residues. V trimming: 3 bases; J trimming: 6 bases; junction bases outside the gene matches: 1. CDR1 and CDR2 from the germline V gene are SGHVS and FNYEAQ. The CDR3 is CASSLGQVNSPLHF. Here the CDR3 DNA reads TGTGCCAGCAGCTTGGGACAGGTTAATTCACCCCTCCACTTT.

The rearrangement joins TRBV7-3 to TRBJ1-1, with D possibly matching TRBD1 (5 bases). This CDR3 comprises 16 residues. Per the germline V gene, CDR1 is SGHTA and CDR2 is FQGTGA. The ends were cut back, 1 base at V and 2 bases at J, with 14 bases in the middle. The CDR3 loop is CASSLRGRGLNTEAFF. DNA of the CDR3: TGTGCCAGCAGCTTAAGGGGCAGAGGTCTCAACACTGAAGCTTTCTTT.

The chain employs TRBV6-4 and TRBJ2-1; 13 bases align to TRBD2. From germline, CDR1 is MRHNA and CDR2 SNTAGT. The V and J ends lost 6 bases and 8 bases, in that order; junction bases with no gene match: 7. The CDR3 runs 15 residues. As DNA, the CDR3 is TGTGCCAGCAGCAAACTAGCGGGAGGGGCCGATGAGCAGTTCTTC. Encoded protein: CASSKLAGGADEQFF.

The chain uses TRBV19 and TRBJ2-3; the match to TRBD2 covers 9 bases. Trimming took 4 bases from V and 1 from J; bases not matched to a gene: 3. This CDR3 is 15 amino acids long. Germline CDR1 LNHDA, CDR2 SQIVND (reference sequence). CDR3 protein: CASSKKREGTDTQYF. The CDR3 DNA sequence: TGTGCCAGTAGTAAAAAGCGGGAGGGCACAGATACGCAGTATTTT.

This clone was found once. V is TRBV6-9 and J is TRBJ1-3, with 7 bases fitting TRBD1. V lost 8 bases to trimming and J lost 9 bases; unmatched junction nucleotides: 22. The germline CDR1 and CDR2 sequences are MNHGY and SVAAGI. This CDR3 spans 17 amino acids. The CDR3 DNA is TGTGCCAGCGAGAGTCTTATAAAAACAGGGGACCTCGGCACCATATATTTT. This codes for CASESLIKTGDLGTIYF.

The genes are TRBV5-8 and TRBJ2-7; D possibly corresponds to TRBD1 (6 bases). The germline gives CDR1 SGHTS, CDR2 YDEGEE. V lost 4 bases and J lost 7, with 12 bases in between. This CDR3 has 12 residues. DNA for the CDR3: TGTGCCAGCAGCCGTCGGGACATTGAGCAGTACTTC. This sequence encodes CASSRRDIEQYF.

This rearrangement joins TRBV30 to TRBJ1-2; possible D gene TRBD1, 5 bases. Trimming removed 0 bases at V and 1 base at J, with 12 bases between. Germline-derived CDR1 and CDR2 are GTSNPN and SVGIG (reference sequence). This CDR3 has 15 residues. The DNA for the CDR3 is TGTGCCTGGAGTGTACTACAGGAATATAACTATGGCTACACCTTC. Translation: CAWSVLQEYNYGYTF.

The chain has TRBV15 and TRBJ2-1; perhaps TRBD1 as D (6 bases). CDR3 length equals 15 residues. Germline loops: CDR1 LNHNV, CDR2 YYDKDF (reference sequence). With 6 bases removed from V and 2 bases from J, the gap between germline ends came to 14 bases. The CDR3 spells CATSQSTGPYNEQFF. The DNA of the CDR3 is TGTGCCACCAGTCAGTCGACAGGTCCCTACAATGAGCAGTTCTTC. The whole variable domain, filled in from reference TRBV15 and TRBJ2-1, reads DAMVIQNPRYQVTQFGKPVTLSCSQTLNHNVMYWYQQKSSQAPKLLFHYYDKDFNNEADTPDNFQSRRPNTSFCFLDIRSPGLGDTAMYLCATSQSTGPYNEQFFGPGTRLTVL.

The chain is built from TRBV11-2 and TRBJ2-7; the match to TRBD2 covers 7 bases. CDR1 is SGHAT and CDR2 is FQNNGV in the germline V gene. Trimming at V came to 1 base and at J to 2 bases, leaving 11 bases not matched to a gene. The CDR3 runs to 17 residues. The CDR3 spells CASSLVLTSEGTYEQYF. The CDR3 DNA follows: TGTGCCAGCAGCTTAGTGCTCACTAGCGAGGGGACCTACGAGCAGTACTTC.

The rearrangement joins TRBV5-4 to TRBJ2-5, with D tentatively TRBD2 (5 bases). V was trimmed by 0 bases and J by 5 bases, leaving 8 bases between them. The CDR3 length is 13 residues. CDR1 and CDR2 from the germline V gene are SGHNT and YYREEE (reference sequence). The CDR3 DNA follows: TGTGCCAGCAGCTTGGCGGGGTCCGAGACCCAGTACTTC. Protein sequence: CASSLAGSETQYF.

This clone turned up a few times. J is TRBJ2-3 and V is TRBV13; 11 bases match TRBD2. With 5 bases clipped from V and 2 bases from J, the junction kept 6 bases outside the gene matches. CDR3 length: 16 amino acids. Germline V gene data show CDR1 as PRHDT and CDR2 as FYEKMQ (reference sequence). The CDR3 DNA sequence: TGTGCCAGCAGCCCAGGACTAGCGGGCCACACAGATACGCAGTATTTT. It is translated as CASSPGLAGHTDTQYF. Full variable domain (rest looked up from reference TRBV13 and TRBJ2-3): AAGVIQSPRHLIKEKRETATLKCYPIPRHDTVYWYQQGPGQDPQFLISFYEKMQSDKGSIPDRFSAQQFSDYHSELNMSSLELGDSALYFCASSPGLAGHTDTQYFGPGTRLTVL.

The chain couples TRBV5-6 to TRBJ2-2; 8 bases are shared with TRBD1. The ends lost 4 bases at V and 6 bases at J; junction bases unmatched: 11. This CDR3 comprises 16 residues. Germline CDR1 reads SGHDT; CDR2 reads YYEEEE. The DNA of the CDR3 is TGTGCCAGCAGCCTCCTAGGACAGGGCCTGGCCGGGGAGCTGTTTTTT. Amino acid sequence: CASSLLGQGLAGELFF.

The V gene is TRBV19, the J gene TRBJ1-2; TRBD1 matches at 9 bases. V lost 5 bases, J lost 2 bases, and 9 bases stayed unmatched. This CDR3 is 16 amino acids long. The V gene's germline CDR1 is LNHDA and CDR2 SQIVND (reference sequence). The CDR3 is CASSPPGTGTNYGYTF. CDR3 bases: TGTGCCAGTAGTCCCCCAGGGACAGGGACCAACTATGGCTACACCTTC. Supplemented by reference TRBV19 and TRBJ1-2, the full variable domain reads DGGITQSPKYLFRKEGQNVTLSCEQNLNHDAMYWYRQDPGQGLRLIYYSQIVNDFQKGDIAEGYSVSREKKESFPLTVTSAQKNPTAFYLCASSPPGTGTNYGYTFGSGTRLTVV.

J is TRBJ2-7 and V is TRBV5-1, with 8 bases matching TRBD1. With 0 bases clipped from V and 4 bases from J, the junction kept 15 bases outside the gene matches. Germline V gene data show CDR1 as SGHRS and CDR2 as YFSETQ. The CDR3 is 18 amino acids. The CDR3 DNA follows: TGCGCCAGCAGCTTGGAGGGGGTGACAGGGGTGGGCGTTTACGAGCAGTACTTC. Its protein product is CASSLEGVTGVGVYEQYF.

This clone was counted a single time. The genes are TRBV7-9 and TRBJ1-4; D is perhaps TRBD1 (6 bases). Trimming stripped 3 bases from V and 4 bases from J, with 18 bases between. The CDR3 is 17 residues long. CDR1 is SEHNR and CDR2 is FQNEAQ in the germline V gene (reference sequence). In nucleotides, the CDR3 is TGTGCCAGCAGCTTTGGGGTAGGGACACCCAATAATGAAAAACTGTTTTTT. Its protein product is CASSFGVGTPNNEKLFF.

The chain employs TRBV7-9 and TRBJ2-7; D is unclear. V was clipped by 3 bases and J by 0 bases, with 12 bases between them. Per the germline V gene, CDR1 is SEHNR and CDR2 is FQNEAQ (reference sequence). There are 15 residues in the CDR3. For the CDR3, the DNA is TGTGCCAGCAGCTTTTTACGCGAATACTCCTACGAGCAGTACTTC. It encodes CASSFLREYSYEQYF.

This chain links TRBV5-1 with TRBJ2-5; weak D call: TRBD2 (6 bases). In germline, CDR1 is SGHRS, CDR2 YFSETQ. The CDR3 is made up of 17 amino acids. V was trimmed by 0 bases and J by 5 bases, leaving 20 bases between them. The CDR3 DNA sequence: TGCGCCAGCAGCTTGGAACGGGGAGGATCCAGTATGGAGACCCAGTACTTC. This translates into CASSLERGGSSMETQYF.